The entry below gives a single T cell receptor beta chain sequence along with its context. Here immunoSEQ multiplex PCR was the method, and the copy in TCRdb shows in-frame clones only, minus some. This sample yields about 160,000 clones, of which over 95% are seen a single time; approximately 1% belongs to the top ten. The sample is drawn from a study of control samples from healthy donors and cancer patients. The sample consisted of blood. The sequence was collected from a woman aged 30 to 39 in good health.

In DNA form, the CDR3 reads TGTGCCAGCAGCTTGGTAGGCGGGGATAATTCACCCCTCCACTTT. Translated, it gives CASSLVGGDNSPLHF. The chain couples TRBV5-4 to TRBJ1-6; D ambiguous. CDR3 length: 15 residues. Trimming took 0 bases from V and 5 from J, leaving 9 bases between them. Germline V gene data show CDR1 as SGHNT and CDR2 as YYREEE (reference sequence). The full variable domain, its missing parts supplied by reference TRBV5-4 and TRBJ1-6, is ETGVTQSPTHLIKTRGQQVTLRCSSQSGHNTVSWYQQALGQGPQFIFQYYREEENGRGNFPPRFSGLQFPNYSSELNVNALELDDSALYLCASSLVGGDNSPLHFGNGTRLTVT.